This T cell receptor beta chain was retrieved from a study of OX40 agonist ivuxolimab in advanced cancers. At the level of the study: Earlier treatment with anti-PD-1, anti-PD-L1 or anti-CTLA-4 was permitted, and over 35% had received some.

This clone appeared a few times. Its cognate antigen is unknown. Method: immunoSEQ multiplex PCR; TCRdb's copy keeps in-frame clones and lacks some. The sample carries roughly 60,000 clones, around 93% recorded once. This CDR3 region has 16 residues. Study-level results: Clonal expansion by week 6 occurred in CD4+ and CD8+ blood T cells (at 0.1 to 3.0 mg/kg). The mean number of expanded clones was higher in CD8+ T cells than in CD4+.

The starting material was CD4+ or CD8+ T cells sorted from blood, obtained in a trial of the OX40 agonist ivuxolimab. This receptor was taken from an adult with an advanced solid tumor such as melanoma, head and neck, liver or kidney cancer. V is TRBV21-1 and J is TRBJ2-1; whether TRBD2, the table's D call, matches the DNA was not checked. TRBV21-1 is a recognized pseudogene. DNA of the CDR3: TGTGCCAGCAGCGCGGGACTAGCGATCAGCCGCAATGAGCAGTTCTTC. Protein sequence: CASSAGLAISRNEQFF.